This TCR beta chain is from a study of Graves' ophthalmopathy and Graves' hyperthyroidism. Trimming removed 2 bases from V and 5 bases from J, with 9 bases in between. CDR1 MNHEY and CDR2 SVGAGI come from the germline V gene. The CDR3 is 13 amino acids. Ophthalmopathy donors were characterized by moderate-to-severe activity, CAS of at least 3, NOSPECS of at least 4, and duration under 3 months. RNA transcripts provided the template for amplifying TCR beta CDR3 regions. HTBI primers primed a first-round RT-PCR, and a second-round multiplex PCR followed. TCRdb called the multiplex PCR reads again in MiXCR, with one record for every CDR3 protein. The sample comprises roughly 170,000 distinct CDR3 sequences, around 40% of which are singletons, and 8% to 10% rests with the top ten. Study-wide findings and caveats: Ophthalmopathy was separated from stable hyperthyroidism by a 13-signature model with roughly 90% sensitivity and roughly 84% specificity.

The sample holds one count of this clonotype. Its antigen is not identified. The sequence derives from a man aged 25 to 40 with Graves' ophthalmopathy. Input material: peripheral blood. The chain couples TRBV6-5 to TRBJ1-1; D gene ambiguous. In DNA, the CDR3 is TGTGCCAGCAGTTACGAGTGGAGAACTGAAGCTTTCTTT. Translated: CASSYEWRTEAFF.